This T cell receptor beta chain appears in the sequencing data of a study of CD8 T cells in ankylosing spondylitis (dated by TCRdb to 2017 to 2019). As for the study more broadly: T cell receptor beta repertoires were profiled in healthy donors and ankylosing spondylitis patients so that disease-linked TCR variants could be found. The full study cohort was made up of about 25 ankylosing spondylitis patients and 108 healthy donors. Samples of peripheral blood were taken, and for ankylosing spondylitis patients, synovial fluid was collected as well. Here is what the overall study found, with its caveats: The disease-linked clones had a CD8+ phenotype and were found at relatively low frequencies in peripheral blood. Blood from ankylosing spondylitis patients appeared to be characterized by a TCR beta motif made up of under ten highly homologous amino acid variants. Some TCR beta motif variants had previously been reported in synovial fluid and blood of reactive arthritis patients, which suggested common disease-initiation mechanisms. According to the report, matched synovial fluid samples from ankylosing spondylitis patients were significantly enriched for the disease-linked clones.

As to this clonotype: No cognate antigen has been identified for it. No qualities accompany the bases; no much larger clone lies one base away.

Sequenced using an Illumina HiSeq 2500. Quantitative 5'-RACE with molecular barcodes was the method used to prepare the TCR beta libraries. As for the original processing: A new computational method, built on a probabilistic model of VDJ rearrangement, was used to identify disease-linked TCR variants. The raw public data were reprocessed by TCRdb itself: fastp quality trimming at Q25, MiXCR clonotype calling, in-frame beta chains only. Entries are consolidated by CDR3 protein sequence, retaining the most common genes and DNA. Clone size and V and J calls follow TCRdb, not the original study. The sample has about 340,000 distinct CDR3 sequences on record, approximately 15% of them singletons. Approximately 1% of the sample is in the top ten clones. According to the germline V gene, CDR1 reads SNHLY and CDR2 reads FYNNEI. Inclusive of the bounding cysteine and phenylalanine, the CDR3 is 13 residues long. CDR3 DNA only is kept here, 39 bases in frame from base 1. Trimming takes 7 bases from V and 3 bases from J, and the germline ends sit 11 bases apart.

The sequence derives from a male donor with ankylosing spondylitis or in good health (not recorded which). The sample taken for sequencing was blood, either unsorted or a sorted T cell fraction (not recorded which). The rearrangement combines TRBV2 with TRBJ2-3, and perhaps TRBD1 as D gene, on 6 matching bases. The CDR3 in this case is CASIPQGTDTQYF. DNA sequence: TGTGCCAGCATTCCACAGGGAACAGATACGCAGTATTTT.